A selection of T cell receptor beta chains follows, all from one sample in a study of blood T cell repertoires in COVID-19. The data were produced by immunoSEQ multiplex PCR, yet TCRdb's version contains in-frame clones alone and is incomplete. This sample carries about 180,000 clones, 80% to 85% of them seen once, and the ten largest clones take 6.5% to 7.5%. The material sequenced was peripheral blood. These receptor sequences come from a woman between 40 and 55 years old with COVID-19, enrolled during active disease. Each CDR3 is given with its conserved first and last residue. A D gene is named only where the DNA matches it firmly. The listing skips clone size in some rows; elsewhere it reads once, few, many or a size class.

TRBD1 | TRBJ2-2 | - | TRBV29-1 | TGCAGCGGACAGGGAGCCACCGGGGAGCTGTTTTTT | CSGQGATGELFF
- | TRBJ1-3 | - | TRBV29-1 | TGCAGCGTTGCGGCCCCGGGGGGAAACACCATATATTTT | CSVAAPGGNTIYF
TRBD1 | TRBJ1-4 | - | TRBV7-9 | TGTGCCAGCAGCCCATCAAGCCTAGGACAGGGGATTAATGAAAAACTGTTTTTT | CASSPSSLGQGINEKLFF
TRBD1 | TRBJ2-5 | - | TRBV6-5 | TGTGCCAGTCTGAGGACAGGTATTGGAGAGACCCAGTACTTC | CASLRTGIGETQYF
- | TRBJ2-6 | - | TRBV7-3 | TGTGCCAGCAGCTCTACAGGTGACTCTGGGGCCAACGTCCTGACTTTC | CASSSTGDSGANVLTF
- | TRBJ2-7 | - | TRBV5-1 | TGCGCCAGCAGCTTTGAGCTCCCCCCACGGTACGAGCAGTACTTC | CASSFELPPRYEQYF
TRBD2 | TRBJ2-3 | - | TRBV18 | TGTGCCAGCTCACGCCGGGGGGGCGGAGATACGCAGTATTTT | CASSRRGGGDTQYF
- | TRBJ2-3 | - | TRBV10-3 | TGTGCCATCTTAGTGACTGTTGGCACAGATACGCAGTATTTT | CAILVTVGTDTQYF
TRBD1 | TRBJ2-5 | - | TRBV7-7 | TGTGCTAGCAGCTCACAGGGGGCGGGTCAGACCCAGTACTTC | CASSSQGAGQTQYF
TRBD1 | TRBJ1-3 | once | TRBV5-6 | TGTGCCAGCAGCATGAGGGGACGGGACAGGGGACACACCATATATTTT | CASSMRGRDRGHTIYF
- | TRBJ1-4 | - | TRBV6-2/TRBV6-3 | TGTGCCAGCAGTTACCCTAGTGAAAAACTGTTTTTT | CASSYPSEKLFF
TRBD2 | TRBJ2-3 | - | TRBV20-1 | TGCAGTGCTAGTTGGGCGGGAGGGCGCACAGATACGCAGTATTTT | CSASWAGGRTDTQYF
- | TRBJ1-1 | - | TRBV9 | TGTGCCAGCAGCGCCTCCTATTTGAACACTGAAGCTTTCTTT | CASSASYLNTEAFF
TRBD2 | TRBJ2-5 | - | TRBV9 | TGTGCCAGCAGCCCACAGACTAGCCTAGGGAGAGAGACCCAGTACTTC | CASSPQTSLGRETQYF
- | TRBJ2-1 | - | TRBV5-4 | TGTGCCAGCAGCTTGCCGGGGTACAATGAGCAGTTCTTC | CASSLPGYNEQFF
- | TRBJ1-6 | once | TRBV25-1 | TGTGCCGGCAGTGATCTCTTCCGGGGGGGGGACCTCCACTTT | CAGSDLFRGGDLHF
- | TRBJ1-5 | - | TRBV7-5 | TGTGCCAGAAGCTTAGGGACAGGAGGCCAGCCCCAGCATTTT | CARSLGTGGQPQHF
- | TRBJ1-1 | - | TRBV6-1 | TGTGCCAGCAGTGAAAATAGTGAAGCTGAAGCTTTCTTT | CASSENSEAEAFF
TRBD1 | TRBJ2-7 | - | TRBV7-9 | TGTGCCAGCAGCTCCCGGGACAGCGCCTACGAGCAGTACTTC | CASSSRDSAYEQYF
TRBD2 | TRBJ2-2 | - | TRBV5-1 | TGCGCCAGCAGCTTGGAGGAGCTAGCGGGGGCGAACACCGGGGAGCTGTTTTTT | CASSLEELAGANTGELFF
TRBD2 | TRBJ2-3 | - | TRBV5-5 | TGTGCCAGCAGCTTGATTGGACTAGCGGGAGGCACAGATACGCAGTATTTT | CASSLIGLAGGTDTQYF
- | TRBJ1-1 | - | TRBV27 | TGTGCCAGCAGTTTCGGGAATGAAGCTTTCTTT | CASSFGNEAFF
- | TRBJ2-7 | - | TRBV5-1 | TGCGCCAGCAGCTTGGATCGTTTAGAGCAGTACTTC | CASSLDRLEQYF
- | TRBJ2-4 | - | TRBV14 | TGTGCCAGCAGCCAACTCCCGGCAGGGAACATTCAGTACTTC | CASSQLPAGNIQYF
- | TRBJ2-7 | - | TRBV6-1 | TGTGCCAGCAGTGAAGGGGGCTTCCTCTTCGTCTACGAGCAGTACTTC | CASSEGGFLFVYEQYF
- | TRBJ1-2 | - | TRBV6-5 | TGTGCCAGCAGACGGCGGCGGGACAACTATGGCTACACCTTC | CASRRRRDNYGYTF
TRBD1 | TRBJ1-3 | - | TRBV10-2 | TGCGCCAGCAGTTCAAACAGGGGTAGATCTGGAAACACCATATATTTT | CASSSNRGRSGNTIYF
TRBD1 | TRBJ2-2 | - | TRBV11-3 | TGTGCCAGCAGCTCCGACAGGGGGGTCGCCGGGGAGCTGTTTTTT | CASSSDRGVAGELFF
- | TRBJ1-3 | - | TRBV11-1 | TGTGCCAGCAGCGGCACAATCTCTGGAAACACCATATATTTT | CASSGTISGNTIYF
- | TRBJ1-6 | - | TRBV14 | TGTGCCAGCAGCCAAGGGGCATCCAATTCACCCCTCCACTTT | CASSQGASNSPLHF
- | TRBJ2-7 | - | TRBV7-9 | TGTGCCAGCAGCAAAACAGGGATCAGTACGGACGAGCAGTACTTC | CASSKTGISTDEQYF
- | TRBJ1-2 | - | TRBV27 | TGTGCCACCCTAGGGGGTCCGCACTATGGCTACACCTTC | CATLGGPHYGYTF
- | TRBJ1-1 | - | TRBV28 | TGTGCCAGCATGAGGGGGTTGAGGAACACTGAAGCTTTCTTT | CASMRGLRNTEAFF
TRBD1 | TRBJ2-7 | - | TRBV6-4 | TGTGCCAGCAGCCCTGGACAGGACCCCTACGAGCAGTACTTC | CASSPGQDPYEQYF
- | TRBJ1-1 | once | TRBV19 | TGTGCCAGTGGAGGGGGGGCAGGGATGATTCTCACTGAAGCTTTCTTT | CASGGGAGMILTEAFF
- | TRBJ2-7 | - | TRBV30 | TGTGCCTGGAGTGTCACAGACAGGCCTCCCTACGAGCAGTACTTC | CAWSVTDRPPYEQYF
- | TRBJ1-1 | - | TRBV7-6 | TGTGCCAGCAGCTTAGGACTCCCCGGGACTGAAGCTTTCTTT | CASSLGLPGTEAFF
TRBD1 | TRBJ1-5 | - | TRBV7-9 | TGTGCCAGCAGCTCGTTGGGGAGACAGGGGGATCAGCCCCAGCATTTT | CASSSLGRQGDQPQHF
- | TRBJ1-2 | - | TRBV28 | TGTGCCAGCAGTTCGGGGGTTTATGGCTACACCTTC | CASSSGVYGYTF
- | TRBJ2-7 | - | TRBV2 | TGTGCCAGCAGTGAACAGAACCACGAGCAGTACTTC | CASSEQNHEQYF
- | TRBJ2-1 | once | TRBV10-3 | TGTGCCATCAGTGAGTCGACTAGTACCAATGAGCAGTTCTTC | CAISESTSTNEQFF
- | TRBJ1-5 | - | TRBV18 | TGTGCCAGCTCACCACCTTATTCGAATCAGCCCCAGCATTTT | CASSPPYSNQPQHF